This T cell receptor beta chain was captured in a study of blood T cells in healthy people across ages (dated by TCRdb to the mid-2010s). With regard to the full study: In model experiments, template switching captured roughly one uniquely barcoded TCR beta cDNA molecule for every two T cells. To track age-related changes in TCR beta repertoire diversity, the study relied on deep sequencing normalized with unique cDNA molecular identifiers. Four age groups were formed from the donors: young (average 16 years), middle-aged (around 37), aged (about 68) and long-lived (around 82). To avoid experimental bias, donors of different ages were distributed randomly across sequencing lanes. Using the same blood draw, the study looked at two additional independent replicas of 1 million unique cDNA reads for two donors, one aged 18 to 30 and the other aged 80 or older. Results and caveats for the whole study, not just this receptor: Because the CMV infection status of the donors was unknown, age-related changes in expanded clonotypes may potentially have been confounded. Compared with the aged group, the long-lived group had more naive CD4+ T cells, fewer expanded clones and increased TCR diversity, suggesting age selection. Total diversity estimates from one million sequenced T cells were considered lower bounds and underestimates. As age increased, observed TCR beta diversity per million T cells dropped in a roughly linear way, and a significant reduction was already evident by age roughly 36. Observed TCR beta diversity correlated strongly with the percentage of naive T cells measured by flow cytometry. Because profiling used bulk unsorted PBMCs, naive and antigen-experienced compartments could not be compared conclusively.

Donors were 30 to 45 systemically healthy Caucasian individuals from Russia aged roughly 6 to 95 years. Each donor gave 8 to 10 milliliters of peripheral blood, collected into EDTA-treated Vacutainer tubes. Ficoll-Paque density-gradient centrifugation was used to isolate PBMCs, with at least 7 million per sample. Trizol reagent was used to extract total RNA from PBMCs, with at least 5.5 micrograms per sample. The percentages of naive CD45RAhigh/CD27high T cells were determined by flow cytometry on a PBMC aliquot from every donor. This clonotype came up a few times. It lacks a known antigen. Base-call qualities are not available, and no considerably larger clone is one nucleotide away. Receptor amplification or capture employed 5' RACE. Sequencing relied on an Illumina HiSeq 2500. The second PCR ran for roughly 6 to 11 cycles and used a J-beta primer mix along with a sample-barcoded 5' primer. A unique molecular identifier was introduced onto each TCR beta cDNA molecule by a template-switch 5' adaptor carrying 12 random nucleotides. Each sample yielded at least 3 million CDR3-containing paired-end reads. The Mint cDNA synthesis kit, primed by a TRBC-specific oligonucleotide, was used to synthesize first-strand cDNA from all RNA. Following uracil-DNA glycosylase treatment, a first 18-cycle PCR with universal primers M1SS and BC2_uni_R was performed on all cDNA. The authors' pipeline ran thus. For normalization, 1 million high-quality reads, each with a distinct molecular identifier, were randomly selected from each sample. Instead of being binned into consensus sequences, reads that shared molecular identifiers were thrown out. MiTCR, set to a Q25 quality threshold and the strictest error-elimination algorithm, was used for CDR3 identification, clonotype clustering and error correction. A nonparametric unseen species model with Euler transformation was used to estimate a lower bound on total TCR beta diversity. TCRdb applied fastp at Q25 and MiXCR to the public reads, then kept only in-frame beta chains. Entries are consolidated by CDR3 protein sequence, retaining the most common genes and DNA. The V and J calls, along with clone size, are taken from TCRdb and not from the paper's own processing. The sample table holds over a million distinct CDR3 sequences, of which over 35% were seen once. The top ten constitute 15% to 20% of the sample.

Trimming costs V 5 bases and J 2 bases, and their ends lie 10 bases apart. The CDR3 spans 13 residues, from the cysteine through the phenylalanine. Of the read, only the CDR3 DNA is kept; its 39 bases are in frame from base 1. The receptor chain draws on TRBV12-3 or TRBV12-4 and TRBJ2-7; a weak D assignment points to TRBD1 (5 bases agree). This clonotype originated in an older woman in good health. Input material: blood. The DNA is TGTGCCAGCAGTGTGGACACCCCCTACGAGCAGTACTTC. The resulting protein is CASSVDTPYEQYF.